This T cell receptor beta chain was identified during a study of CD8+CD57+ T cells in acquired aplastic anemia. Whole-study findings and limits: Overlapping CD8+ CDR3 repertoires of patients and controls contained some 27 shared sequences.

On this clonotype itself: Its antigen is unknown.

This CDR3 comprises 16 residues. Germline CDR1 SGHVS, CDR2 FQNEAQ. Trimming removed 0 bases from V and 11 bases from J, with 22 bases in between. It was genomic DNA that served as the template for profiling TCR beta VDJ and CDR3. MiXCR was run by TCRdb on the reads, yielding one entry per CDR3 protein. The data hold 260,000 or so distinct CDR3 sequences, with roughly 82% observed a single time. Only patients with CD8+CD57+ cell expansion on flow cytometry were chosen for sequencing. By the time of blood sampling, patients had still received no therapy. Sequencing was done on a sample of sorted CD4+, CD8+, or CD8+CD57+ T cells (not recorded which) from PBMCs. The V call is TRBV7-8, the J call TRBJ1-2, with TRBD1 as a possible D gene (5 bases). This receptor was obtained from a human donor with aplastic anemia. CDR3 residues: CASSLAGDAVTQGYTF. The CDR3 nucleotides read TGTGCCAGCAGCTTAGCGGGGGACGCCGTCACGCAGGGTTACACCTTC.